Below, one T cell receptor (beta chain) is given with its context. What it binds is not known. The library was made from cDNA and included unique molecular identifiers. One entry per CDR3 protein results from TCRdb running MiXCR on the PCR reads. Of roughly 170,000 distinct CDR3 sequences listed, roughly 31% are singletons. The data originate from a study of post-analysis software for immune sequencing data. Points from the study as a whole: A handful of TRBV segments were more frequent in patients than controls; TRBV5-6, TRBV5-1 and TRBV20-1 belonged to this group.

V lost 0 bases, J lost 5 bases, and 8 bases lay in between. The CDR3 totals 13 residues. Germline V gene lookup returns CDR1 SGHRS and CDR2 YFSETQ. Sequencing was performed on blood. The source of this sequence is a girl aged 5 to 17 with multiple sclerosis. This rearrangement joins TRBV5-1 to TRBJ1-1; no definite D call. The CDR3 region has the DNA TGCGCCAGCAGCTTGGATCTGGGGACTGAAGCTTTCTTT. Translated, it gives CASSLDLGTEAFF.